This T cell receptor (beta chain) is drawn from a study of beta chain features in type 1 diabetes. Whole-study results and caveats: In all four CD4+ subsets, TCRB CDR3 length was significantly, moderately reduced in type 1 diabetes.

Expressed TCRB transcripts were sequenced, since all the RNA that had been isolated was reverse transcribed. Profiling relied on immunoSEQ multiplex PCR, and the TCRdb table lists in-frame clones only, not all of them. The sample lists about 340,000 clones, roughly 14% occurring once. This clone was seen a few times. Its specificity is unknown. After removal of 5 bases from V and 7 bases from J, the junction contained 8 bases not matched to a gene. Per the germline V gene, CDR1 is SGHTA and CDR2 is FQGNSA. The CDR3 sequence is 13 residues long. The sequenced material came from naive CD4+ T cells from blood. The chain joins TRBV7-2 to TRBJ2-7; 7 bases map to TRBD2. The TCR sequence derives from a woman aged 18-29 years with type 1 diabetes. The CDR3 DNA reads TGTGCCAGCAGCGCGGACGCCGGGGGGGAGCAGTACGTC. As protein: CASSADAGGEQYV.